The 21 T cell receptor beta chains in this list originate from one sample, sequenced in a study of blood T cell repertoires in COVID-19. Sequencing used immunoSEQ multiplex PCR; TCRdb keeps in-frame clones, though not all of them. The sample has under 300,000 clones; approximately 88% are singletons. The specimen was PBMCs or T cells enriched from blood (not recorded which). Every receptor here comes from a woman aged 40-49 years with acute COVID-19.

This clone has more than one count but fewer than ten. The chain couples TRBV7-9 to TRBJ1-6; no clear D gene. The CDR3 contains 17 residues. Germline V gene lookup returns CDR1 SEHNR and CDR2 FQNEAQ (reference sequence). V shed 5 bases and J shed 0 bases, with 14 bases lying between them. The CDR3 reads CASSPPGSSSYNSPLHF. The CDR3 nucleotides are TGTGCCAGCAGCCCCCCAGGATCGAGCTCCTATAATTCACCCCTCCACTTT.

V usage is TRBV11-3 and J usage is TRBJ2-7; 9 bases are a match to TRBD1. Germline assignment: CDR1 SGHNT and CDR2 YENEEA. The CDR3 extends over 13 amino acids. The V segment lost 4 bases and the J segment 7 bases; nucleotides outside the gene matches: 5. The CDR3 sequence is CASSWTGAGEQYV. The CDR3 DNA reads TGTGCCAGCAGCTGGACAGGGGCGGGGGAGCAGTACGTC.

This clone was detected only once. DNA of the CDR3: TGTGCCAGTAGTACCGGACAGGGTAGATACAATGAGCAGTTCTTC. Residues: CASSTGQGRYNEQFF. The chain carries TRBV19 and TRBJ2-1; 8 bases map to TRBD1. Germline V lookup: CDR1 LNHDA, CDR2 SQIVND (reference sequence). J lost 4 bases, V lost 4 bases, and 6 bases had no gene match. This CDR3 region has 15 residues.

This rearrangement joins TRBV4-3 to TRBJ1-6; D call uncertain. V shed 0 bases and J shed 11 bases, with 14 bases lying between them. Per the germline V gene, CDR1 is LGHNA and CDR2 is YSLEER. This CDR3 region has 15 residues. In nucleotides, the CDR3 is TGCGCCAGCAGCCAAGACGGGATTGGAGTGACACCCCTCCACTTT. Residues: CASSQDGIGVTPLHF.

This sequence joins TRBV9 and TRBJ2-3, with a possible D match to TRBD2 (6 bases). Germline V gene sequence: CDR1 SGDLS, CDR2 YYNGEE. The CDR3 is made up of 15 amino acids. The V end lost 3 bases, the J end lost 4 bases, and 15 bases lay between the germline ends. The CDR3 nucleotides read TGTGCCAGCAGCGACCTCGGAGGGCCTGCAGATACGCAGTATTTT. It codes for CASSDLGGPADTQYF.

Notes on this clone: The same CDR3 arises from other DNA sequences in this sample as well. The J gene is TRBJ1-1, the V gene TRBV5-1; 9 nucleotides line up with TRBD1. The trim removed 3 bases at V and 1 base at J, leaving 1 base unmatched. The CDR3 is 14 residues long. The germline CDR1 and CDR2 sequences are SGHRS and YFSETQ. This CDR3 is CASSSDRGNTEAFF. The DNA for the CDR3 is TGCGCCAGCAGCTCGGACAGGGGGAACACTGAAGCTTTCTTT.

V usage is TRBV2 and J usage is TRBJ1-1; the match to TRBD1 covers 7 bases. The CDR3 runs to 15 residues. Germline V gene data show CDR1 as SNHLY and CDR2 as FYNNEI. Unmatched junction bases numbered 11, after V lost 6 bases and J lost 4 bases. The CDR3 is CASRLLGQATTEAFF. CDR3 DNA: TGTGCCAGCAGACTCCTTGGACAGGCGACCACTGAAGCTTTCTTT.

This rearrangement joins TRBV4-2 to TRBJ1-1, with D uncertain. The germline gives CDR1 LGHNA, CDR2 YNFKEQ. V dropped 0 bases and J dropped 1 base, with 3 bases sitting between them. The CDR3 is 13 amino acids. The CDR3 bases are TGTGCCAGCAGCCAAGAACAGAACACTGAAGCTTTCTTT. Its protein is CASSQEQNTEAFF.

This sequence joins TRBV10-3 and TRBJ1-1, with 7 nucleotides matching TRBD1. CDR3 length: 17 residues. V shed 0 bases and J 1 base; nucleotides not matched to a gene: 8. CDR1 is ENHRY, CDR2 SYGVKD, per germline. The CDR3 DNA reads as TGTGCCATCAGTGAGTCGACAGGGAAGGGGGGGAACACTGAAGCTTTCTTT. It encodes CAISESTGKGGNTEAFF.

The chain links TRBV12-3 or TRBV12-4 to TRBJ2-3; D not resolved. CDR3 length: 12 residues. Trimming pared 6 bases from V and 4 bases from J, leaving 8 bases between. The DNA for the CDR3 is TGTGCCAGCAGCAGAACCCCAGATACGCAGTATTTT. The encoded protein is CASSRTPDTQYF.

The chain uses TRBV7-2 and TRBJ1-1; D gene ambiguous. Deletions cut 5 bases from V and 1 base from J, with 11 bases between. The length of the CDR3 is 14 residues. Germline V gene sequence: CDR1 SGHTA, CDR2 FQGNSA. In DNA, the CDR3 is TGTGCCAGCAGCCGCCTACGGGGGAACACTGAAGCTTTCTTT. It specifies CASSRLRGNTEAFF.

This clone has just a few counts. CDR3 sequence: CASRRGSETYEQYF. As DNA, the CDR3 is TGTGCCAGCAGGAGAGGTAGCGAAACCTACGAGCAGTACTTC. The chain links TRBV6-6 to TRBJ2-7; D possibly corresponds to TRBD2 (5 bases). Per the germline V gene, CDR1 is MNHNY and CDR2 is SVGAGI (reference sequence). V was shortened by 6 bases and J by 2 bases, with 14 bases between the two germline ends. The CDR3 is 14 residues long.

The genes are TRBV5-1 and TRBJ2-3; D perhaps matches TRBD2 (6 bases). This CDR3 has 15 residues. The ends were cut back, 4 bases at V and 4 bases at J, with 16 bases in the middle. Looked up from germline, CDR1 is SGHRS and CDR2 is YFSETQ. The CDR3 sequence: CASSPNWGVADTQYF. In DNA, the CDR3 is TGCGCCAGCAGCCCCAACTGGGGGGTGGCAGATACGCAGTATTTT. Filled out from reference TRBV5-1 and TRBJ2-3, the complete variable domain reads KAGVTQTPRYLIKTRGQQVTLSCSPISGHRSVSWYQQTPGQGLQFLFEYFSETQRNKGNFPGRFSGRQFSNSRSEMNVSTLELGDSALYLCASSPNWGVADTQYFGPGTRLTVL.

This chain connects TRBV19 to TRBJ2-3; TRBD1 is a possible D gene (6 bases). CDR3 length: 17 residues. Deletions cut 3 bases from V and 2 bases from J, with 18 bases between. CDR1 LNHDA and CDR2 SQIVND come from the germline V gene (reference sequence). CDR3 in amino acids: CASSISATGILTDTQYF. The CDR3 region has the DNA TGTGCCAGTAGTATCTCCGCTACAGGGATTCTCACAGATACGCAGTATTTT.

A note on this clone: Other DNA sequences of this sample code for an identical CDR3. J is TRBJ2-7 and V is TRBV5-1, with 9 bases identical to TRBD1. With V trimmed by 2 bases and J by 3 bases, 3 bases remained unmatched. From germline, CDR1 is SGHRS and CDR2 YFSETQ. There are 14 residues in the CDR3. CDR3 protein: CASSLPGQGYEQYF. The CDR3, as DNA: TGCGCCAGCAGCTTACCGGGACAGGGCTACGAGCAGTACTTC.

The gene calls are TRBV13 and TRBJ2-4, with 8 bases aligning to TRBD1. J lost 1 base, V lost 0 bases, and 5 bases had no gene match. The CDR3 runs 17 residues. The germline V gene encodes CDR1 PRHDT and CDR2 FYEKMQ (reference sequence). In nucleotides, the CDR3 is TGTGCCAGCAGCTTAGGGGGACAGGCGGGGGCCAAAAACATTCAGTACTTC. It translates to CASSLGGQAGAKNIQYF.

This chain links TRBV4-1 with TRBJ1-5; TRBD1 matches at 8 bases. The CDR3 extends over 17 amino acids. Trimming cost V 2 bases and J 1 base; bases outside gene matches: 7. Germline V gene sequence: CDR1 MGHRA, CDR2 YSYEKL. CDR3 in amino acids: CASSQQQGGGSNQPQHF. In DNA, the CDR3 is TGCGCCAGCAGCCAACAACAGGGGGGCGGGAGCAATCAGCCCCAGCATTTT.

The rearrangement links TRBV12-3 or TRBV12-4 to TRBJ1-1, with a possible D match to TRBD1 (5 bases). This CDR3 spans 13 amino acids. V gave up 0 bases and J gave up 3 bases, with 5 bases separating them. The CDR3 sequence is CASSLARDTEAFF. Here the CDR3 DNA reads TGTGCCAGCAGTTTAGCCAGGGACACTGAAGCTTTCTTT.

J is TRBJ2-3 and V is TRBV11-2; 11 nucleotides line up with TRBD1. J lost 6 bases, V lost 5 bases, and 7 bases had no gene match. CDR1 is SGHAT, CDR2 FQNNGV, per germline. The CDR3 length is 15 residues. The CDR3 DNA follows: TGTGCCAGCAGCGGACAGGGGGCTGTTTCTGATACGCAGTATTTT. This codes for CASSGQGAVSDTQYF.

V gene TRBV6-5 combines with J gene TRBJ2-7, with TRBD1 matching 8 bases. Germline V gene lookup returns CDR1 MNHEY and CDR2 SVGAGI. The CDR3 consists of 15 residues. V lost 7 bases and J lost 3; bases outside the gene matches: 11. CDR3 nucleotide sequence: TGTGCCAGCACCAAAGGGGACAGGCGAGACTACGAGCAGTACTTC. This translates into CASTKGDRRDYEQYF.

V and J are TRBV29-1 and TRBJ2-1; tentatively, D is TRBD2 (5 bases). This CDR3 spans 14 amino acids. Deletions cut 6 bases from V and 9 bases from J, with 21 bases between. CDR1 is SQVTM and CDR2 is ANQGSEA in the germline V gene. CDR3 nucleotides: TGCAGCGTCTCTGTGAGCTCCTCTAGCCGTGAGCAGTTCTTC. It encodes CSVSVSSSSREQFF.